This entry concerns a single T cell receptor (beta chain). The method was immunoSEQ multiplex PCR; TCRdb's version includes in-frame clones alone and lacks a portion of them. The sample carries more than 45,000 clones, roughly 91% recorded once. Germline loops: CDR1 SQVTM, CDR2 ANQGSEA. The CDR3 is 14 amino acids. V was shortened by 4 bases and J by 1 base, with 8 bases between the two germline ends. This sample was included in a study of OX40 agonist ivuxolimab in advanced cancers. This TCR derives from an adult with an advanced solid tumor such as melanoma, head and neck, liver or kidney cancer. Source: CD4+ or CD8+ T cells sorted from blood, taken in a trial of the OX40 agonist ivuxolimab. This sequence joins TRBV29-1 and TRBJ2-6; D is uncertain. The CDR3 bases are TGCAGCGTTGTAGGGCAATCTGGGGCCAACGTCCTGACTTTC. Amino acids: CSVVGQSGANVLTF. The variable domain in full, with the rest retrieved from reference TRBV29-1 and TRBJ2-6, is SAVISQKPSRDICQRGTSLTIQCQVDSQVTMMFWYRQQPGQSLTLIATANQGSEATYESGFVIDKFPISRPNLTFSTLTVSNMSPEDSSIYLCSVVGQSGANVLTFGAGSRLTVL.